Each of the 2 T cell receptor beta chains below was sequenced from the same sample in a study of vaccination and CD4 T cells after COVID-19. Their recognized antigens are unknown. Treatment: roughly 11-day PBMC culture with coronavirus spike peptide pools or control peptides (ViraFEST assay). The assay that was used to sequence DNA from cultured CD4+ T cells was the Oncomine TCR Beta short-read assay. TCRdb reprocessed the PCR reads with MiXCR, giving one entry per CDR3 protein. Of around 19,000 distinct CDR3 sequences in the sample, approximately 28% were seen once. The sequenced sample consisted of cultured CD4+ T cells from blood. These receptors all come from a human donor with COVID-19.

This clonotype is labeled as large (0.1 to 1%). The chain is built from TRBV5-1 and TRBJ1-1; no clear D. The germline V gene encodes CDR1 SGHRS and CDR2 YFSETQ. The CDR3 is made up of 13 amino acids. V shed 5 bases and J shed 0 bases, with 8 bases lying between them. The CDR3 spells CASSQGMNTEAFF. CDR3 nucleotides: TGCGCCAGCAGTCAAGGGATGAACACTGAAGCTTTCTTT. Full variable domain (remainder filled in from reference TRBV5-1 and TRBJ1-1): KAGVTQTPRYLIKTRGQQVTLSCSPISGHRSVSWYQQTPGQGLQFLFEYFSETQRNKGNFPGRFSGRQFSNSRSEMNVSTLELGDSALYLCASSQGMNTEAFFGQGTRLTVV.

J is TRBJ2-3 and V is TRBV21-1; no DNA check was done on the table's D call, TRBD2. TRBV21-1 is a known pseudogene. CDR3 length: 16 residues. The CDR3 reads CASSKDRGGAADTQYF. Here the CDR3 DNA reads TGTGCCAGCAGCAAAGATCGCGGGGGGGCTGCAGATACGCAGTATTTT.